This T cell receptor (beta chain) was obtained from a study of somatic mutations in cytotoxic T cells in rheumatoid arthritis. The study's findings and limits: For rheumatoid arthritis patients, CD8+ clonality increased with age, whereas it did not in healthy controls.

Authors' methods: Some patient CD8+ clones were larger than 1%, and these rarely matched published virus-specific TCRB sequences. Only in-frame clones appear in the TCRdb table, and some are missing; sequencing was by immunoSEQ multiplex PCR. Clone size and V and J calls were adopted from that table, with D and trimming inferred from the DNA. The data hold some 14,000 clones, with 65% to 75% observed a single time. By positive magnetic bead selection, CD4+ and CD8+ cells were isolated, and their purity was checked by flow cytometry. A word on this clone: No antigen is known for it.

CDR3 size: 13 residues. Germline V gene data show CDR1 as PRHDT and CDR2 as FYEKMQ (reference sequence). V was pared by 5 bases and J by 3 bases, with 3 bases of the junction left unmatched. The source of this sequence is an adult with rheumatoid arthritis. The gene calls are TRBV13 and TRBJ1-2, with 7 bases aligning to TRBD1. The sample was CD8+ T cells sorted from blood. The CDR3, as DNA: TGTGCCAGCAGCCGACAGGGAGACTATGGCTACACCTTC. Translating it yields CASSRQGDYGYTF.